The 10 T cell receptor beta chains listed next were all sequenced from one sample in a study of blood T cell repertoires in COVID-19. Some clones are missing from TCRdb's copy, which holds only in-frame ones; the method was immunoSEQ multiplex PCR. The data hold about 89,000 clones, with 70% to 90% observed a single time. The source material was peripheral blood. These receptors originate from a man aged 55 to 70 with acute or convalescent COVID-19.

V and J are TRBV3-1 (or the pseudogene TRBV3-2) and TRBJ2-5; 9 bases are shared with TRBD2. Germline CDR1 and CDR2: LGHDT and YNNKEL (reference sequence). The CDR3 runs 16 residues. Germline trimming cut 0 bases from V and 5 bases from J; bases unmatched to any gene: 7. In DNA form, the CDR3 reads TGTGCCAGCAGCCAAGATTTATTAGCGGGAGTTGAGACCCAGTACTTC. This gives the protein CASSQDLLAGVETQYF.

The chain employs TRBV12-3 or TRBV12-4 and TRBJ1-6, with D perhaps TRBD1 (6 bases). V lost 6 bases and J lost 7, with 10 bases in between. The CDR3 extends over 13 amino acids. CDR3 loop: CASSGQPNSPLHF. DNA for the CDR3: TGTGCCAGCAGCGGACAGCCAAATTCACCCCTCCACTTT.

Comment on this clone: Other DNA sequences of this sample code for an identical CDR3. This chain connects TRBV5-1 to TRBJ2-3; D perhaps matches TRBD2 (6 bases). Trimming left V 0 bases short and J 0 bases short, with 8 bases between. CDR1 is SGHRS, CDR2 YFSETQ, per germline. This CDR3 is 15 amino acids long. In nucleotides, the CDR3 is TGCGCCAGCAGCTTGGATGGGACTAGCACAGATACGCAGTATTTT. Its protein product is CASSLDGTSTDTQYF.

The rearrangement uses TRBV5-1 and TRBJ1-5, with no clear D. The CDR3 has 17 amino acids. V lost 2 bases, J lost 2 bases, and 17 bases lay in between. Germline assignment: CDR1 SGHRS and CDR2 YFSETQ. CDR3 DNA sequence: TGCGCCAGCAGCTTAGGTCCGGCGGGTGGAGGCAATCAGCCCCAGCATTTT. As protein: CASSLGPAGGGNQPQHF. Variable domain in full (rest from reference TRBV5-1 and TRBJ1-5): KAGVTQTPRYLIKTRGQQVTLSCSPISGHRSVSWYQQTPGQGLQFLFEYFSETQRNKGNFPGRFSGRQFSNSRSEMNVSTLELGDSALYLCASSLGPAGGGNQPQHFGDGTRLSIL.

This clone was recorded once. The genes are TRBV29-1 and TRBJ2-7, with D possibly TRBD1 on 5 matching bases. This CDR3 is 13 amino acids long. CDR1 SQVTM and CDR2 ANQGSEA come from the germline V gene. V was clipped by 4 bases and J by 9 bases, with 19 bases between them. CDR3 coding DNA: TGCAGCGTTGGAGGTCAGGGCTTTATTGTGCAGTACTTC. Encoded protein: CSVGGQGFIVQYF.

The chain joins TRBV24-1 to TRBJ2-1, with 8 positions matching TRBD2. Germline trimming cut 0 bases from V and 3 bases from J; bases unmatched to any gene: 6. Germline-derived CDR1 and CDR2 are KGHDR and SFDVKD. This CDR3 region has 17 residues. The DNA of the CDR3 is TGTGCCACCAGTGATTTGAGGCTAGCGGGCAACTACAATGAGCAGTTCTTC. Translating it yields CATSDLRLAGNYNEQFF.

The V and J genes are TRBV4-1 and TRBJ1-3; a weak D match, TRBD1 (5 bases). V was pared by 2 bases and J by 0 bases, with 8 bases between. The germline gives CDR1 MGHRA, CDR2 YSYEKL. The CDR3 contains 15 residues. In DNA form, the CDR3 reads TGCGCCAGCAGCCAATTACAGGTCTCTGGAAACACCATATATTTT. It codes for CASSQLQVSGNTIYF.

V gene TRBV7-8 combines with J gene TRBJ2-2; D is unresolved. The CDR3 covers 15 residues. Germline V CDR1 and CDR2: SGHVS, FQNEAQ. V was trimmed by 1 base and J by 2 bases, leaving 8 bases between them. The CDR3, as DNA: TGTGCCAGCAGCTTAGACGACTTCAACACCGGGGAGCTGTTTTTT. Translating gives CASSLDDFNTGELFF.

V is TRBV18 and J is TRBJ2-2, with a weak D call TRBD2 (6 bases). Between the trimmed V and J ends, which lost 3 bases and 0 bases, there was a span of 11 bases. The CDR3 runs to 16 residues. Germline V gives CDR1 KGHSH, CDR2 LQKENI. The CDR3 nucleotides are TGTGCCAGCTCACCGAAGCGGGTAACGAACACCGGGGAGCTGTTTTTT. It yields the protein CASSPKRVTNTGELFF.

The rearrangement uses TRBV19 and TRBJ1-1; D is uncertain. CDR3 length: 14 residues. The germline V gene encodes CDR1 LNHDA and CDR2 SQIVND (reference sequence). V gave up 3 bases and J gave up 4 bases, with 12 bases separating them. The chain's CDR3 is CASSIGVRFTEAFF. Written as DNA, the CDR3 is TGTGCCAGTAGTATCGGGGTCAGGTTCACTGAAGCTTTCTTT.